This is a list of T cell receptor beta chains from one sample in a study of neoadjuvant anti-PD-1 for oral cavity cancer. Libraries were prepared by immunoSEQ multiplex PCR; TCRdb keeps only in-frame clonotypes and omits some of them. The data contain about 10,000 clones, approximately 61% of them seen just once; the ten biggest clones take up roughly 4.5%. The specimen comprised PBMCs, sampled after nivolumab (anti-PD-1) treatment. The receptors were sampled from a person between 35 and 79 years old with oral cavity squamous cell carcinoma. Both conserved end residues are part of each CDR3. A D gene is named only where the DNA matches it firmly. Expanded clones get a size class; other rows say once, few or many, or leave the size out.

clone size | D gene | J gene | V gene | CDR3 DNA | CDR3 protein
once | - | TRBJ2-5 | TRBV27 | TGTGCCAGCAGTTCAATCCAGGGGCAATCATACCAAGAGACCCAGTACTTC | CASSSIQGQSYQETQYF
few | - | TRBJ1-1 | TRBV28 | TGTGCCAGCACTCGGACGATAGGGGTTAAGGTTACTGAAGCTTTCTTT | CASTRTIGVKVTEAFF
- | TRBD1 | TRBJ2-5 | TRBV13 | TGTGCCAGCAGCTCCTCGGGACAGGGGAAAGAGACCCAGTACTTC | CASSSSGQGKETQYF
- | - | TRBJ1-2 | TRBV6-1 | TGTGCCAGCAGTGAAGCGGACAGCTATGGCTACACCTTC | CASSEADSYGYTF
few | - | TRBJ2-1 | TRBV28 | TGTGCCAGCAGTTTCCTTTCTCCGAGCGGGCTTTCCTACAATGAGCAGTTCTTC | CASSFLSPSGLSYNEQFF
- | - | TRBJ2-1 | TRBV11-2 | TGTGCCAGCAGCCCCTTAGGGCGGGGCCCTAACAATGAGCAGTTCTTC | CASSPLGRGPNNEQFF
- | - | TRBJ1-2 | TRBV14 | TGTGCCAGCAGCCAAGACGGGGACCCCTATGGCTACACCTTC | CASSQDGDPYGYTF
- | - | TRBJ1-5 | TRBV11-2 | TGTGCCAGCAGCGCCGCCGGAAGGGGCACAAGCCAGCCCCAGCATTTT | CASSAAGRGTSQPQHF
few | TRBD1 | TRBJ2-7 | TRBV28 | TGTGCGGGGGGCGGACAGGGGTCCCACGAGCAGTACTTC | CAGGGQGSHEQYF
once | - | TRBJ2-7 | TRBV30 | TGTGCCTGGAGTGTAGTCGGTCGCGAGCAGTACTTC | CAWSVVGREQYF
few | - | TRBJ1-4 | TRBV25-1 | TGTGCCAGCCGGACGGACCATAATGAAAAACTGTTTTTT | CASRTDHNEKLFF
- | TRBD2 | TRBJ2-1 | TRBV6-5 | TGTGCCAGCAGTTACTTGGGCGGGGGGGCCCGGAATGAGCAGTTCTTC | CASSYLGGGARNEQFF
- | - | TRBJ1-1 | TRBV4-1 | TGCGCCAGCAGCCTACTACATCCGTATGATGAAGCTTTCTTT | CASSLLHPYDEAFF
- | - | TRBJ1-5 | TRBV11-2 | TGTGCCAGCAGCCCCAATTCAGGACAGATTAGCAATCAGCCCCAGCATTTT | CASSPNSGQISNQPQHF
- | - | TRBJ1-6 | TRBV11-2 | TGTGCCAGCAGCTCAAAAATATCGGCAGTAAATAATTCACCCCTCCACTTT | CASSSKISAVNNSPLHF
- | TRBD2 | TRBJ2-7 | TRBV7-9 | TGTGCCAGCAGTACCGGGACTAAGCACGAGCAGTACTTC | CASSTGTKHEQYF
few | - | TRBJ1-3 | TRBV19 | TGTGCCTCGAGCCTCTCTGGAAACACCATATATTTT | CASSLSGNTIYF
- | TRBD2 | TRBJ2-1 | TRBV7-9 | TGTGCCAGCAGCTTATCCGCGGGAGAGTACAATGAGCAGTTCTTC | CASSLSAGEYNEQFF
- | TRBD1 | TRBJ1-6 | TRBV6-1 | TGTGCCAGCAGTACGACAGGGACGAGTTCACCCCTCCACTTT | CASSTTGTSSPLHF
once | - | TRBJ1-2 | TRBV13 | TGTGCCAGCAGCCGACCCCCGGGCTCCTATGGCTACACCTTC | CASSRPPGSYGYTF
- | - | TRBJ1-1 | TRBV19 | TGTGCCAGTAGTATAGGTTTAAAGGCAGCTCTGAACACTGAAGCTTTCTTT | CASSIGLKAALNTEAFF
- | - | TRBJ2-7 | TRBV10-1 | TGCGCCAGCAGTGAGTCGACTGGTTACGAGCAGTACTTC | CASSESTGYEQYF
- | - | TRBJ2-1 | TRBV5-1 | TGCGCCAGCAGCTTGAGACTCAACGAGCGAGATGAGCAGTTCTTC | CASSLRLNERDEQFF
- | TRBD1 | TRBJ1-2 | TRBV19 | TGTGCCAGTCGAGCCGGTAGGACAGGGGATTTCTATGGCTACACCTTC | CASRAGRTGDFYGYTF
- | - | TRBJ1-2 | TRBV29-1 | TGCCGCACTGAGGAGGGCTATGGCTACACCTTC | CRTEEGYGYTF
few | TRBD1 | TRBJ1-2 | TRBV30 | TGTGCCTGGCAAACAGGGGAGGGTGGCTACACCTTC | CAWQTGEGGYTF
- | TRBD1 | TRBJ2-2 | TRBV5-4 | TGTGCCAGCAGCGGCTCGACAGGGCGCGCCGGGGAGCTGTTTTTT | CASSGSTGRAGELFF
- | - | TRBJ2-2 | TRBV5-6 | TGTGCCAGCAGCCGATTTGGCCCCGCGGGCACCGGGGAGCTGTTTTTT | CASSRFGPAGTGELFF
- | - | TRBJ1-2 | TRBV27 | TGTGCCAGCAGTTTATCCCACAGGGAGGGCTACACCTTC | CASSLSHREGYTF
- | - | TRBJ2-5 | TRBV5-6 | TGTGCCAGCAGCTTGTACAGGCAAGAGACCCAGTACTTC | CASSLYRQETQYF
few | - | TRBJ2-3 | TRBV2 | TGTGCCAGCAGTGAAGCCGGAGCGACGCAGTATTTT | CASSEAGATQYF
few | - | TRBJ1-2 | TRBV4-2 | TGTGCCAGCAGCCAAGATGCCAGGGACTATGGCTACACCTTC | CASSQDARDYGYTF
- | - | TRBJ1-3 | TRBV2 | TGTGCCAGTATGCCGGGCCTTGACAACTCTGGAAACACCATATATTTT | CASMPGLDNSGNTIYF
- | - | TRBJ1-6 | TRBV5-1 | TGCGCCAGCAGCTTGCGGGACATTCGTAATTCACCCCTCCACTTT | CASSLRDIRNSPLHF